The source of this T cell receptor beta chain is a study of blood T cell repertoires in COVID-19. The germline gives CDR1 MDHEN, CDR2 SYDVKM. The junction had 8 bases not matched to a gene; V was cut back by 0 bases and J by 6 bases. This CDR3 spans 15 amino acids. Followed over time, Seattle patients had been enrolled while infection was active. In the source study's methods: The authors estimated nucleated cell counts from reference gene primer amplification. TCRdb keeps only in-frame clones here, not all; method: immunoSEQ multiplex PCR. V, J and clone size are those of that table, while D and trimming were read from the DNA. The table lists about 180,000 clones, around 80% of them singletons.

This receptor was obtained from a woman over 75 with COVID-19, enrolled during active disease. Sequenced input: peripheral blood. The chain couples TRBV28 to TRBJ2-7; 7 bases fit TRBD1. The CDR3 DNA reads TGTGCCAGCAGTTTATGGTCAGGGGGTGGTGGCGAGCAGTACTTC. Encoded protein: CASSLWSGGGGEQYF. Looking up the rest from reference TRBV28 and TRBJ2-7 gives the full variable domain: DVKVTQSSRYLVKRTGEKVFLECVQDMDHENMFWYRQDPGLGLRLIYFSYDVKMKEKGDIPEGYSVSREKKERFSLILESASTNQTSMYLCASSLWSGGGGEQYFGPGTRLTVT.